The 20 T cell receptor beta chains presented below share a single source sample, sequenced in a study of cytomegalovirus exposure and HLA in healthy donors. Amplification used 60 Vbeta primers and 13 Jbeta primers. Measured with immunoSEQ multiplex PCR; TCRdb has only the in-frame clones, and not every one. Found here are more than 110,000 clones, around 70% of them singletons; the top ten hold 1.5% to 2%. Source material: PBMCs. These receptor sequences come from a woman aged 25-40 years in good health and CMV-seronegative.

As DNA, the CDR3 is TGTGCCAGCAGTATGGACAGGGGCTACGAGCAGTACGTC. Its translation: CASSMDRGYEQYV. The chain employs TRBV2 and TRBJ2-7, with TRBD1 identical over 9 bases. With V trimmed by 5 bases and J by 3 bases, 2 bases remained unmatched. The length of the CDR3 is 13 residues. Per germline, CDR1 SNHLY and CDR2 FYNNEI.

A few counts support this clone. CDR3: CASKGGGEAYNEQFF. DNA of the CDR3: TGTGCCAGTAAGGGAGGGGGGGAGGCCTACAATGAGCAGTTCTTC. V and J are TRBV19 and TRBJ2-1; D may be TRBD2 (7 bases). The V end was cut by 7 bases, the J end by 2 bases, with 15 bases between. Germline loops: CDR1 LNHDA, CDR2 SQIVND (reference sequence). The CDR3 consists of 15 residues.

The V and J genes are TRBV28 and TRBJ1-2, with TRBD1 matching over 9 bases. The trim removed 4 bases at V and 8 bases at J, leaving 14 bases unmatched. The CDR3 extends over 16 amino acids. Per germline, CDR1 MDHEN and CDR2 SYDVKM. CDR3 in DNA: TGTGCCAGCAGTTATAGCCGAGACAGGGGGTATAACGGCTACACCTTC. This gives the protein CASSYSRDRGYNGYTF.

The chain carries TRBV6-1 and TRBJ1-2; possible D gene TRBD1, 5 bases. The V end was cut by 1 base, the J end by 9 bases, with 12 bases between. The CDR3 has 13 residues. The germline V gene has CDR1 MNHNS and CDR2 SASEGT. CDR3 DNA sequence: TGTGCCAGCAGTGAAGGACAGCTTTTGAGCTACACCTTC. Translation gives CASSEGQLLSYTF.

CDR3 coding DNA: TGCGCCAGCAGCCTAACTAGCGGACAAGAGACCCAGTACTTC. This sequence encodes CASSLTSGQETQYF. The rearrangement joins TRBV5-1 to TRBJ2-5; 8 positions match TRBD2. This CDR3 comprises 14 residues. J was trimmed by 2 bases and V by 4 bases; bases with no gene match: 4. Germline CDR1 reads SGHRS; CDR2 reads YFSETQ.

This clone was recorded once. The chain has TRBV7-2 and TRBJ1-2; D uncertain. The V and J ends lost 5 bases and 9 bases respectively, with 13 bases between them. CDR1 SGHTA and CDR2 FQGNSA come from the germline V gene. CDR3 length equals 12 residues. CDR3: CASSRGEDSYTF. The DNA for the CDR3 is TGTGCCAGCAGCCGCGGGGAGGATAGCTACACCTTC. The variable domain in full, completed from reference TRBV7-2 and TRBJ1-2, reads GAGVSQSPSNKVTEKGKDVELRCDPISGHTALYWYRQSLGQGLEFLIYFQGNSAPDKSGLPSDRFSAERTGGSVSTLTIQRTQQEDSAVYLCASSRGEDSYTFGSGTRLTVV.

The genes are TRBV6-1 and TRBJ2-7; 11 positions agree with TRBD1. This CDR3 has 16 amino acids. V gave up 0 bases and J gave up 4 bases; unmatched junction bases: 5. Germline V gene lookup returns CDR1 MNHNS and CDR2 SASEGT. The CDR3 bases are TGTGCCAGCAGTGAAGCTTGGACAGGGGGCGGATACGAGCAGTACTTC. It is translated as CASSEAWTGGGYEQYF.

The rearrangement uses TRBV7-2 and TRBJ2-3, with 10 bases identical to TRBD2. The V gene end was trimmed by 3 bases and the J gene end by 1 base; junction bases not matched to a gene: 1. Germline V gene sequence: CDR1 SGHTA, CDR2 FQGNSA. The CDR3 loop spans 15 amino acids. This CDR3 is CASSFTSGGTDTQYF. The CDR3 nucleotides read TGTGCCAGCAGCTTTACTAGCGGGGGCACAGATACGCAGTATTTT.

In this sample, this clone turned up once. V usage is TRBV7-8 and J usage is TRBJ1-3; 7 bases are shared with TRBD1. This CDR3 has 15 amino acids. V shed 5 bases, J shed 0 bases, and the junction held 4 bases outside the gene matches. From germline, CDR1 is SGHVS and CDR2 FQNEAQ. The CDR3 region has the DNA TGTGCCAGCAGCCCGGACAGGACCTCTGGAAACACCATATATTTT. This encodes CASSPDRTSGNTIYF.

The V gene is TRBV5-1, the J gene TRBJ2-1; TRBD2 matches 16 bases. The CDR3 has 16 residues. Germline CDR1 is SGHRS and CDR2 is YFSETQ. After removal of 5 bases from V and 15 bases from J, the junction contained 14 bases not matched to a gene. CDR3 DNA: TGCGCCAGCAGTTACTCGCAGGGACTAGCGGGAGGGCCGGCGTTCTTC. Translated: CASSYSQGLAGGPAFF.

V gene TRBV11-2 combines with J gene TRBJ1-1; D may be TRBD1 (5 bases). Per the germline V gene, CDR1 is SGHAT and CDR2 is FQNNGV. This CDR3 region has 15 residues. The V gene lost 5 bases and the J gene lost 3 bases, with 16 bases spanning the gap. DNA of the CDR3: TGTGCCAGCAGCGCATACAGGCTCCCAGACACTGAAGCTTTCTTT. This codes for CASSAYRLPDTEAFF. The full variable domain, in which reference TRBV11-2 and TRBJ1-1 provide the parts outside the CDR3, is EAGVAQSPRYKIIEKRQSVAFWCNPISGHATLYWYQQILGQGPKLLIQFQNNGVVDDSQLPKDRFSAERLKGVDSTLKIQPAKLEDSAVYLCASSAYRLPDTEAFFGQGTRLTVV.

Of note for this clone: Other DNA sequences in the sample encode the same CDR3. This chain links TRBV28 with TRBJ1-5; D unresolved. The V end was cut by 6 bases, the J end by 0 bases, with 3 bases between. Per germline, CDR1 MDHEN and CDR2 SYDVKM. The CDR3 is 12 amino acids. CDR3 sequence: CASSFSNQPQHF. As DNA, the CDR3 is TGTGCCAGCAGCTTTAGCAATCAGCCCCAGCATTTT.

The V call is TRBV5-4, the J call TRBJ2-3, with D maybe TRBD2 (7 bases). The germline V and J ends were trimmed by 0 bases and 2 bases, with 13 bases remaining between them. CDR1 is SGHNT, CDR2 YYREEE, per germline (reference sequence). This CDR3 comprises 16 residues. This chain's CDR3 is CASSLVGGGYTDTQYF. In DNA form, the CDR3 reads TGTGCCAGCAGCTTGGTAGGCGGGGGCTACACAGATACGCAGTATTTT.

The gene calls are TRBV6-6 and TRBJ1-2, with 9 bases lining up with TRBD1. The trim removed 4 bases at V and 5 bases at J, leaving 8 bases unmatched. The CDR3 runs 15 residues. CDR1 is MNHNY, CDR2 SVGAGI, per germline (reference sequence). CDR3 in DNA: TGTGCCAGCAGTTGGGACAGGGAAGGGGCTTATGGCTACACCTTC. It specifies CASSWDREGAYGYTF.

The chain is built from TRBV4-1 and TRBJ2-7; D uncertain. The V and J ends lost 0 bases and 4 bases respectively, with 7 bases between them. Germline CDR1 MGHRA, CDR2 YSYEKL. The CDR3 is made up of 13 amino acids. CDR3 in amino acids: CASSQEARYEQYF. Here the CDR3 DNA reads TGCGCCAGCAGCCAAGAAGCCCGTTACGAGCAGTACTTC.

This CDR3 is CASTTRGAANYGYTF. The CDR3 DNA is TGTGCCAGCACCACCCGGGGGGCGGCTAACTATGGCTACACCTTC. This chain joins TRBV27 and TRBJ1-2, with D possibly matching TRBD1 (6 bases). V was clipped by 7 bases and J by 0 bases, with 15 bases between them. This CDR3 has 15 amino acids. In germline, CDR1 is MNHEY, CDR2 SMNVEV (reference sequence).

This clone was counted only a few times. Within the sample, other DNA sequences also encode this same CDR3. The V call is TRBV18, the J call TRBJ2-7; 9 nucleotides match TRBD2. V shed 2 bases, J shed 2 bases, and the junction held 4 bases outside the gene matches. Germline V lookup: CDR1 KGHSH, CDR2 LQKENI. The CDR3 sequence is 15 residues long. The CDR3 loop reads CASSPGSGRTYEQYF. The CDR3 DNA reads TGTGCCAGCTCACCAGGTAGCGGGAGAACCTACGAGCAGTACTTC.

This clone has a handful of counts. This chain joins TRBV2 and TRBJ2-5; the match to TRBD2 covers 11 bases. The V gene end was trimmed by 3 bases and the J gene end by 3 bases; junction bases not matched to a gene: 0. The CDR3 length is 14 residues. The germline gives CDR1 SNHLY, CDR2 FYNNEI. CDR3 bases: TGTGCCAGCAGTGAGGGACTAGCGGAAGAGACCCAGTACTTC. It is translated as CASSEGLAEETQYF.

In this sample, this clone turned up once. J is TRBJ2-7 and V is TRBV12-2; the table's D gene call, TRBD1, was not cross checked with the DNA. TRBV12-2 is flagged as a pseudogene. There are 17 residues in the CDR3. The CDR3 DNA reads as TGTGCAAGTCGCTTAGCCCCACCGGGACAGGAGCTCTACGAGCAGTACGTC. Protein: CASRLAPPGQELYEQYV.

The chain recombines TRBV5-4 with TRBJ2-3; 10 nucleotides align to TRBD2. The germline gives CDR1 SGHNT, CDR2 YYREEE (reference sequence). The CDR3 spans 18 residues. V shed 0 bases and J 2 bases; nucleotides not matched to a gene: 9. CDR3 sequence: CASSLAGGLAGATDTQYF. The DNA of the CDR3 is TGTGCCAGCAGCTTGGCCGGAGGCCTAGCGGGGGCCACAGATACGCAGTATTTT.